This T cell receptor beta chain came from a study of cytomegalovirus exposure and HLA in healthy donors. Study-wide points: Researchers counted 180 or so TCR beta chains as cytomegalovirus-associated. A later analysis found that most CMV-associated TCR beta chains appeared HLA-restricted. Later genetic work tied a missense DCLRE1C variant to beta-chain V and J trimming. In a later analysis, an Asian-associated ancestry cluster reportedly showed fewer N-insertions than the roughly 700-donor mean.

Points on this clone: The antigen is unknown.

Researchers ran the PCR with 60 Vbeta and 13 Jbeta primers. Clones were read by immunoSEQ multiplex PCR, and TCRdb kept only the in-frame ones, dropping some. The profile shows about 140,000 clones, about two thirds of them singletons. The V and J ends lost 1 base and 1 base respectively, with 10 bases between them. Looked up from germline, CDR1 is SGHDN and CDR2 is FVKESK. The CDR3 covers 15 residues. The rearrangement joins TRBV14 to TRBJ1-1; no firm D call. This receptor was identified in a woman in her sixties or seventies in good health and CMV-seropositive. The sequenced sample was PBMCs. For the CDR3, the DNA is TGTGCCAGCAGCCAAGCGTCGGGGAGGAACACTGAAGCTTTCTTT. It is translated as CASSQASGRNTEAFF.